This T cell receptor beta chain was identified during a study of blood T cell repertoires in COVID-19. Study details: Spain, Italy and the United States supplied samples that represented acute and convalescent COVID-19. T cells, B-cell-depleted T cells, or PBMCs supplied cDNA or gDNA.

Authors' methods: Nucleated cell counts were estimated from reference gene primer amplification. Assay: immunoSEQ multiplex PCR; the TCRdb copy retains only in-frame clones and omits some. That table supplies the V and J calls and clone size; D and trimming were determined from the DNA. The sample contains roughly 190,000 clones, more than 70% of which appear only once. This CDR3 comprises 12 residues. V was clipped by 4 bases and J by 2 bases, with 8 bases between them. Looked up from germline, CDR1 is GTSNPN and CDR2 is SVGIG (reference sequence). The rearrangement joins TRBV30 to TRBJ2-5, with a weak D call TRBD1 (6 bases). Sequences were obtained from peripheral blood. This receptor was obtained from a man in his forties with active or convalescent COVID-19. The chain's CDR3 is CAWTDSQETQYF. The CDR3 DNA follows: TGTGCCTGGACGGACAGTCAAGAGACCCAGTACTTC.